The 6 T cell receptor beta chains below were found in one sample sequenced in a study of STAT3 mutations in large granular lymphocyte leukemia. General study points: Every T-cell large granular lymphocyte leukemia patient had at least one immunodominant TCR beta clonotype.

Some clones are missing from TCRdb's copy, which holds only in-frame ones; the method was immunoSEQ multiplex PCR. The table has around 4,000 clones, 82% seen once. Antigens for these TCRs are unknown. Sequencing input: peripheral blood mononuclear cells. These receptors all stem from a boy aged 5-17 years with T-cell large granular lymphocyte leukemia. Some clones in this sample may be carry-over from other donors' samples.

The rearrangement joins TRBV30 to TRBJ1-1, with D perhaps TRBD1 (5 bases). V gave up 5 bases and J gave up 0 bases, with 10 bases separating them. In germline, CDR1 is GTSNPN, CDR2 SVGIG (reference sequence). The CDR3 is 13 amino acids. CDR3 coding DNA: TGTGCCTGGTGTAGGGGCATGAACACTGAAGCTTTCTTT. Residues: CAWCRGMNTEAFF.

The chain uses TRBV18 and TRBJ2-1; 9 nucleotides align to TRBD1. Germline V lookup: CDR1 KGHSH, CDR2 LQKENI. This CDR3 contains 17 residues. Trimming removed 0 bases from V and 7 bases from J; junction bases left unmatched: 10. For the CDR3, the DNA is TGTGCCAGCTCACCACCAAACAGGGGGCGAGGGGTTAATGAGCAGTTCTTC. Translation: CASSPPNRGRGVNEQFF.

The V and J genes are TRBV30 and TRBJ1-6; no clear D gene. V was clipped by 1 base and J by 5 bases, with 6 bases between them. CDR1 and CDR2 from the germline V gene are GTSNPN and SVGIG (reference sequence). CDR3 size: 13 residues. CDR3 nucleotides: TGTGCCTGGAGTGGGCTCCATAATTCACCCCTCCACTTT. This sequence encodes CAWSGLHNSPLHF.

V is TRBV30 and J is TRBJ1-6; unclear D gene. The germline V and J ends were trimmed by 3 bases and 0 bases, with 15 bases remaining between them. CDR1 is GTSNPN and CDR2 is SVGIG in the germline V gene (reference sequence). The CDR3 extends over 17 amino acids. For the CDR3, the DNA is TGTGCCTGGAGAGGGCAGCCCCAGAGCTCCTATAATTCACCCCTCCACTTT. Its translation is CAWRGQPQSSYNSPLHF. Looking up the rest from reference TRBV30 and TRBJ1-6 gives the full variable domain: SQTIHQWPATLVQPVGSPLSLECTVEGTSNPNLYWYRQAAGRGLQLLFYSVGIGQISSEVPQNLSASRPQDRQFILSSKKLLLSDSGFYLCAWRGQPQSSYNSPLHFGNGTRLTVT.

V is TRBV7-9 and J is TRBJ1-6, with D perhaps TRBD1 (6 bases). This CDR3 has 14 amino acids. From germline, CDR1 is SEHNR and CDR2 FQNEAQ (reference sequence). V was trimmed by 0 bases and J by 10 bases, leaving 10 bases between them. CDR3 in amino acids: CASSLATGRSPLHF. The CDR3 DNA reads TGTGCCAGCAGCTTAGCTACAGGGCGATCACCCCTCCACTTT. The whole variable domain, remainder taken from reference TRBV7-9 and TRBJ1-6, is DTGVSQNPRHKITKRGQNVTFRCDPISEHNRLYWYRQTLGQGPEFLTYFQNEAQLEKSRLLSDRFSAERPKGSFSTLEIQRTEQGDSAMYLCASSLATGRSPLHFGNGTRLTVT.

This clone was observed a few times. The rearrangement uses TRBV29-1 and TRBJ2-7; D ambiguous. CDR3 length equals 11 residues. The germline gives CDR1 SQVTM, CDR2 ANQGSEA. Trimming removed 5 bases from V and 3 bases from J, with 8 bases in between. The CDR3 bases are TGCAGCGTTTCCCTAGTCTACGAGCAGTACTTC. This translates into CSVSLVYEQYF.